This TCR beta chain is drawn from a study of Graves' ophthalmopathy and Graves' hyperthyroidism. Study findings and constraints: The blood repertoire also included most expanded thyroid clonotypes above 0.001 frequency.

Per germline, CDR1 MNHNS and CDR2 SASEGT. The length of the CDR3 is 15 residues. V lost 1 base to trimming and J lost 1 base, with 10 bases between them. On this clonotype: Its specificity is not known.

Amplification from RNA transcripts yielded the TCR beta CDR3 regions. Second-round multiplex PCR followed a first-round RT-PCR using HTBI primers. A single record per CDR3 protein comes from TCRdb applying MiXCR to the multiplex PCR reads. The repertoire holds 170,000 or so distinct CDR3 sequences, 30% to 45% seen once, with roughly 8.9% in the top ten. V usage is TRBV6-1 and J usage is TRBJ2-5; D could derive from TRBD1 or TRBD2 (5 bases each). The sequence derives from a man aged 25 to 45 with Graves' ophthalmopathy. The sequencing sample was made of peripheral blood. The CDR3 loop reads CASSEDRGVQETQYF. The CDR3 DNA sequence: TGTGCCAGCAGTGAAGATAGGGGAGTCCAAGAGACCCAGTACTTC.